This T cell receptor (beta chain) was sequenced during a study of HIV-infected patients and healthy controls. Study observations and caveats: Significantly higher mean Gini indices appeared in HIV-infected repertoires, possibly reflecting oligoclonality.

The V gene's germline CDR1 is SGHDT and CDR2 YYEEEE. With 4 bases clipped from V and 6 bases from J, the junction kept 10 bases outside the gene matches. The CDR3 spans 15 residues. Worth noting for this clonotype: The antigen is unknown.

450 to 600 ng RNA was reverse transcribed with alpha and beta constant-region primers. Separate chain-specific third strand synthesis with multiplexing indices produced the alpha and beta libraries. One entry per CDR3 protein results from TCRdb running MiXCR on the 5' RACE reads. This sample has around 18,000 distinct CDR3 sequences; 10% occur once, and the top ten carry around 3.1%. All unsorted peripheral T cells were captured because whole blood was used without fractionation. Four of the ten uninfected healthy control donors were sampled twice, about 3 months apart. Sample: blood. This rearrangement joins TRBV5-6 to TRBJ1-5, with 7 bases fitting TRBD1. The sequence derives from an adult in good health. The CDR3 loop is CASSLTGLGGQPQHF. CDR3 nucleotides: TGTGCCAGCAGCCTGACAGGGTTAGGCGGTCAGCCCCAGCATTTT.